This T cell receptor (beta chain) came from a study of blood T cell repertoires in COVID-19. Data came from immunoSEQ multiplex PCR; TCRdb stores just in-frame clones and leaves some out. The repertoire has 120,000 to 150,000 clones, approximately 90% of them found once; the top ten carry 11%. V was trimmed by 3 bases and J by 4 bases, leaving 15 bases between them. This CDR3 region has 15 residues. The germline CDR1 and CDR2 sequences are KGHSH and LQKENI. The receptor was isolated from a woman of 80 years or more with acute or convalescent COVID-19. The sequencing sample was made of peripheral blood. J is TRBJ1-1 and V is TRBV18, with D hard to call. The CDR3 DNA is TGTGCCAGCTCACCTCAGAACGGGGAGAGCACTGAAGCTTTCTTT. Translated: CASSPQNGESTEAFF.